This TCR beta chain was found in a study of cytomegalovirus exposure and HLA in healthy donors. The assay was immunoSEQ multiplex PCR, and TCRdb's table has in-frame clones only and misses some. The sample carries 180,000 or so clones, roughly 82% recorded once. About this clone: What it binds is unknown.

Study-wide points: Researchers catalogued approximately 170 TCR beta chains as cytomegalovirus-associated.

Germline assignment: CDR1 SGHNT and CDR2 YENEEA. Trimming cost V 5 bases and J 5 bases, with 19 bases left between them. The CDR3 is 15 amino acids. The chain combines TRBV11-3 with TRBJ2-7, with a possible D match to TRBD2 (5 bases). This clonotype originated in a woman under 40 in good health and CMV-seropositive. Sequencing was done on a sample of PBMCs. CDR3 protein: CASSLTRDSGDEQYF. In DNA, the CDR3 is TGTGCCAGCAGCCTCACCCGGGATTCCGGGGACGAGCAGTACTTC.